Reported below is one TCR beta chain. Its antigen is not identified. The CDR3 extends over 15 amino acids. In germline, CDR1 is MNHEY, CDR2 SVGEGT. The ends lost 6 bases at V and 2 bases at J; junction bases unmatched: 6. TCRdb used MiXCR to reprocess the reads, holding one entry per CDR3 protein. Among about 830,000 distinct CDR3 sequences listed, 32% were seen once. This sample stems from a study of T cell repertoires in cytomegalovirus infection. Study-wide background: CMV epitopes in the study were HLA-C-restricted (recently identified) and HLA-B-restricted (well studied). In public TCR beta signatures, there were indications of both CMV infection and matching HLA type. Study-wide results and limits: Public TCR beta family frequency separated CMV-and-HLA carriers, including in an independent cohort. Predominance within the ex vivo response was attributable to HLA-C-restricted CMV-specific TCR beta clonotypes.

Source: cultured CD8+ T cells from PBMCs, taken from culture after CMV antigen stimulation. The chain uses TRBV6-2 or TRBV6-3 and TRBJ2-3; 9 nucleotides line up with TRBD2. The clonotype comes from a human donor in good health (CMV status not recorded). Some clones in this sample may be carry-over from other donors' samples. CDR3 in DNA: TGTGCCAGCAGGAGGACTAGCGAGTACACAGATACGCAGTATTTT. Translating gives CASRRTSEYTDTQYF.